Sequencing of this T cell receptor beta chain was carried out in a study of spatial heterogeneity in lung cancer (dated by TCRdb to the late 2010s). About the full investigation: Beta-chain transcripts were consistently detected in greater numbers than alpha-chain transcripts, which likely reflects a higher abundance of beta-chain transcripts. In the raw uncorrected reads, each unique combination of TCR and UMI appeared more than ten times on average. TCR alpha and beta repertoires were quantitatively compared across multiple tumor regions, matched nontumor lung and blood in non-small cell lung cancer. Nonsynonymous mutation counts, determined by whole-exome sequencing of tumor tissue, were related to TCR repertoire features. Both alpha and beta chains were TCR-sequenced in samples taken at surgery, namely 220 tumor regions, around 64 matched nontumor lung samples and about 52 PBMC samples. The study at large found these results: Confirming at a functional level the hypothesis that regional TCRs recognize regional mutations was considered to require additional single-cell paired TCR alpha and beta sequencing. Ubiquitous expanded tumor TCRs showed up in blood more often at tumor resection than at routine follow-up.

Library preparation was by 5' RACE. The sequencing machine was a NextSeq 500. To allow correction of PCR and sequencing errors, the TCR library protocol tagged every TCR cDNA molecule with a unique molecular identifier. The study's processing was this. TCR identification, UMI-based error correction and CDR3 extraction were all carried out with Decombinator tools. TCRs above a frequency of 2 per 1,000, corresponding to the top 1% of the tumor frequency distribution, were defined as expanded. Each repertoire was subsampled 100 times to 5,000 TCRs, after which Renyi diversity was computed with the R vegan package. CDR3 similarity networks were constructed using string-kernel similarity of amino acid triplets, with links drawn between CDR3s whose pairwise similarity was above 0.82. TCRdb reanalyzed the raw reads on its own, using fastp at Q25 for trimming and MiXCR for clone calling, and kept in-frame beta chains. CDR3 protein duplicates are merged, each entry listing the most common genes and DNA. TCRdb's processing, not the authors', yielded these V and J calls. This sample comprises 20,000 to 25,000 distinct CDR3 sequences, 4.6% of them detected only once. 6.5% to 9% of the sample is taken by the ten largest.

As concerns this clonotype: Its antigen target is currently unknown. No base qualities exist here, and no much larger clone lies one base off it.

The CDR3 has 13 amino acids, counting the end cysteine and phenylalanine. Of the read, only the CDR3 DNA is kept; its 39 bases are in frame from base 1. Looking up the germline V gene yields CDR1 SNHLY and CDR2 FYNNEI. V and J are trimmed by 8 bases and 6 bases, and the gene matches miss 5 bases of the junction. Per the publication, the time point label means: sample taken at primary tumor resection. Whole RNA extracted from tumor and nontumor lung tissue, or from cryopreserved PBMC samples, was used for TCR sequencing without cell sorting. Donors were approximately 72 patients with early-stage, untreated non-small cell lung cancer from the lung TRACERx cohort. Only patients for whom sufficient RNA was available from at least two tumor regions were selected for TCR sequencing.

Sequenced here: PBMCs, sampled at surgery. The chain couples TRBV2 to TRBJ1-5; TRBD1 agrees with 9 junctional bases. The sequence was collected from a male donor with early-stage non-small cell lung cancer. The DNA reads TGTGCCAGCGGTACAGGGGGCGGTCAGCCCCAGCATTTT. This codes for CASGTGGGQPQHF.